This record concerns one TCR beta chain sequence. Its antigen specificity is not known. No qualities accompany the bases; no much larger clone lies one base away. Library construction relied on the immunoSEQ multiplex PCR assay. Per the source publication's procedure: To diagnose cytomegalovirus status from the catalog of TCR beta chain sequences, a statistical classification framework was built. Entries here come from immuneACCESS through TCRdb and include only in-frame sequences with V and J called. Some clones fail to appear in such tables; in the studies checked, an unresolved V gene covers under half of the shortfall, and the cause of the remainder is unknown. V and J calls and clone size are those listed in that table; D and trimming were worked out from the DNA. For this sample the table gives about 40,000 clones, of which roughly 93% were detected only once. Of the sample, less than 2.5% falls within the top ten clones.

The sample originates from a study of cytomegalovirus exposure and HLA in healthy donors (TCRdb year 2017). Study-level background: A later analysis indicated that the roughly 130 validation repertoires were generated on the platform also employed for the 650 to 850 repertoires of the first cohort. The study aimed to test whether cataloging public T cell receptors could reveal signatures of past pathogen exposure. A separate validation cohort of 100 to 150 different subjects was used in addition to the roughly 700-subject first cohort. High-throughput TCR immunosequencing, statistical association of individual TCRs with disease status, and machine learning were combined to predict cytomegalovirus infection status.

Spanning cysteine to phenylalanine, the CDR3 consists of 17 amino acids. This entry keeps only the CDR3 DNA: 51 bases, framed from base 1. The germline V gene encodes CDR1 SGHNT and CDR2 YENEEA. At the junction V is shortened by 6 bases and J by 2 bases; bases outside the gene matches: 5. What the authors observed across the whole study: The authors suggested that the approach could potentially be generalized to other disease states and immunological phenotypes. While some public TCRs were present in many individuals, most TCR sequences turned up only very rarely across donors. Three of the identified cytomegalovirus-associated TCR beta chains were confirmed in vitro to be specific for cytomegalovirus antigens. Subsequent analysis determined that TCRs grouped into clusters in the first cohort also showed a tendency toward co-occurrence across the roughly 110 validation repertoires, and 94% of cluster scores exceeded 0. The study listed 164 TCR beta chains as associated with cytomegalovirus. The validation cohort had no HLA typing available for a later analysis, so co-occurrence within that cohort was assessed over all 130 or so repertoires. Cytomegalovirus status was reported to be diagnosed by the classifier with high specificity and sensitivity in both the original and validation cohorts.

Donors formed part of the validation cohort, which comprised fewer than 150 subjects and was distinct from the first cohort of fewer than 750 subjects. This clonotype was sampled from a woman under 30 in good health and CMV-seronegative. Sequencing was performed on PBMCs. The chain employs TRBV11-3 and TRBJ2-6; 12 bases in the middle match TRBD1. CDR3 sequence: CASSPGQGAPGANVLTF. The sequence in DNA is TGTGCCAGCAGTCCGGGACAGGGGGCACCTGGGGCCAACGTCCTGACTTTC.